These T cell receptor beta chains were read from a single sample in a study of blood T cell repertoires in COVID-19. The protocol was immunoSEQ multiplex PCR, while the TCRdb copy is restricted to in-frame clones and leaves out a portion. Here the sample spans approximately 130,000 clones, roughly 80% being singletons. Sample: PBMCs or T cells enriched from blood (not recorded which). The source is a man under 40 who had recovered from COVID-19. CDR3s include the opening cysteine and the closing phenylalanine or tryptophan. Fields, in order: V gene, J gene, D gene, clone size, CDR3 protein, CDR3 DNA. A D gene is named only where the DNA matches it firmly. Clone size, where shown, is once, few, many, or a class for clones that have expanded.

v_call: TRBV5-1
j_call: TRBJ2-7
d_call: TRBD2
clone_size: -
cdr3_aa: CASSSGLAGYEQYF
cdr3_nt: TGCGCCAGCAGCTCGGGACTAGCGGGCTACGAGCAGTACTTC

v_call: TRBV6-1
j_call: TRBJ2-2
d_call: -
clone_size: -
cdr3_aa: CASSEVWGVGELFF
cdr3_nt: TGTGCCAGCAGTGAAGTGTGGGGGGTCGGGGAGCTGTTTTTT

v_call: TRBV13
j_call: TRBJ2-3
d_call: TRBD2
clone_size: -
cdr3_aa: CASSETPAGLTDTQYF
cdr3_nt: TGTGCCAGCAGCGAAACTCCAGCGGGACTCACAGATACGCAGTATTTT

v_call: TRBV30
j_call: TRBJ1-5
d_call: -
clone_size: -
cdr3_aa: CAWSVLEGQPQHF
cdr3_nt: TGTGCCTGGAGTGTACTTGAGGGTCAGCCCCAGCATTTT

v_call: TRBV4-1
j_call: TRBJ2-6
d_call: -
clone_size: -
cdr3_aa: CASSQEERLAGANVLTF
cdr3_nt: TGCGCCAGCAGCCAAGAAGAGAGGCTAGCTGGGGCCAACGTCCTGACTTTC

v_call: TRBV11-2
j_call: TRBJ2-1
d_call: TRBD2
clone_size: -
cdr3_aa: CASSFQRDSYNEQFF
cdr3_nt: TGTGCCAGCAGCTTCCAGCGGGATTCCTACAATGAGCAGTTCTTC

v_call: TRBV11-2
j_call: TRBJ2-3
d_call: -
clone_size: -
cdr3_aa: CASSLASAYTDTQYF
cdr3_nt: TGTGCCAGCAGCTTAGCTAGCGCCTACACAGATACGCAGTATTTT

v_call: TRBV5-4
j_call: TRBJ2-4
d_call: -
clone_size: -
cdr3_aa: CASSPSGGAFIQYF
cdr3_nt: TGTGCCAGCAGCCCGTCGGGGGGCGCGTTCATTCAGTACTTC

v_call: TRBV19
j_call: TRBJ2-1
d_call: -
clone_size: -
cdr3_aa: CASSNRRYNEQFF
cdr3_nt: TGTGCCAGTAGTAACAGGCGTTACAATGAGCAGTTCTTC

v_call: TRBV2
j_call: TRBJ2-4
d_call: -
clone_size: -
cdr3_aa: CASSEVEGLGSGAKNIQYF
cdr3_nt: TGTGCCAGCAGTGAAGTAGAGGGACTGGGGTCGGGAGCCAAAAACATTCAGTACTTC

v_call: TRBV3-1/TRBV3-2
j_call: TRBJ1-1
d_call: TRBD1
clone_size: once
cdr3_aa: CASSQGGGEKTFF
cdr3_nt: TGTGCCAGCAGCCAAGGAGGGGGCGAGAAAACTTTCTTT

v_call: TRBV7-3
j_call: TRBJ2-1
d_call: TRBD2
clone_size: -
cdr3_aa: CASSYTGSGRARGGNEQFF
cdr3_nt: TGTGCCAGCAGCTATACGGGTAGCGGGAGGGCCAGGGGAGGAAATGAGCAGTTCTTC

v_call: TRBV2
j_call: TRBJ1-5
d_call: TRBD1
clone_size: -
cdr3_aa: CASTQGVSIGNQPQHF
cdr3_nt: TGTGCCAGCACGCAGGGGGTGAGCATAGGCAATCAGCCCCAGCATTTT

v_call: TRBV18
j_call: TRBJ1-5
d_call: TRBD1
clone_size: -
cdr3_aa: CASSPDRGGNQPQHF
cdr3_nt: TGTGCCAGCTCCCCGGACAGGGGAGGCAATCAGCCCCAGCATTTT

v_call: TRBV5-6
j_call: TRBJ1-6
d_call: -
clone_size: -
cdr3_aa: CASSSRTEQFYSPLHF
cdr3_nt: TGTGCCAGCAGCTCCCGGACAGAGCAATTCTATTCACCCCTCCACTTT